This TCR beta chain is from a study of T cells expressing NK-cell markers. Background on the study: Obtained from sorted CD3+CD56+NKG2C+, CD3+CD56+NKG2C- and CD3+CD56-NKG2C+ T cells were the TCR beta repertoires.

This clonotype is called medium-sized based on its frequency. Its matching antigen is unknown. The germline CDR1 and CDR2 sequences are DFQATT and SNEGSKA (reference sequence). CDR3 length: 16 amino acids. Whole-study findings and limits: About 6 donors had dominant NKG2C+ clonotypes that comprised roughly 1.0-8% of their CD8+ T cells. In four donors, dominant clonotypes made up 28.3-60.1% of CD3+CD56-NKG2C+ cells. Certain NKG2C+ T cell clones were expanded, and their HCMV specificity remained unclear.

Using the 5' RACE reads, TCRdb records one entry per CDR3 protein without DNA. This table lists 440,000 or so distinct CDR3 sequences. The origin of this receptor is a woman aged 18 to 75 in good health. The specimen sequenced was blood T cells: a sorted CD56 or NKG2C T cell subset, CD4+ or CD8+ T cells, or bulk PBMC T cells (not recorded which). The chain joins TRBV20-1 to TRBJ2-1; the D call of TRBD2 rests on TCRdb alone, since no DNA is present to check it. CDR3 residues: CSARGLAGGVRNEQFF.